The present TCR delta chain was sequenced within a study of gamma-delta T cells after stem cell transplantation. As concerns this clone: A read error may explain this, as a much larger clone is one base away.

CDR1 and CDR2 (germline): GEAIGNYY, EKD. There are 17 residues in the CDR3. Germline trimming cut 6 bases from V and 2 bases from J; bases unmatched to any gene: 7. TCRdb fed the RT-PCR reads into CATT to redo clone calling. The sample lists under 2,500 delta-chain clones; 2.5% to 3.5% were seen once. The sample comprised gamma-delta T cells. The gene calls are TRDV2 and TRDJ3, with TRDD3 identical over 9 bases. The sequence derives from a human donor. It is not recorded whose cells these are; they may come from a transplant donor. CDR3 sequence reads: CACLLGEGPWDTRQMFF. The CDR3 DNA is TGTGCCTGTCTACTGGGGGAAGGCCCCTGGGACACCCGACAGATGTTTTTC.